This T cell receptor (beta chain) was recorded in a study of blood T cell repertoires in COVID-19. Study as a whole: Sites across the United States, Italy and Spain contributed samples from acute and convalescent COVID-19. T cells, B-cell-depleted T cells, or PBMCs provided the cDNA or gDNA that served as material.

Seattle cases were enrolled at active infection and followed longitudinally. How the authors handled the data: Amplified reference gene primers provided the basis for estimating nucleated cell counts. Using immunoSEQ multiplex PCR, the repertoire was profiled, and TCRdb retains in-frame clones only, with some absent. D and trimming were read from the DNA, whereas the V and J calls and clone size are those reported in that table. Found here are 250,000 to 350,000 clones, approximately 88% of them singletons; the top ten hold roughly 1.6%. V was pared by 0 bases and J by 6 bases, with 13 bases between. The CDR3 length is 15 residues. The germline V gene encodes CDR1 SGHDT and CDR2 YYEEEE.

Sequencing was performed on peripheral blood. The chain combines TRBV5-6 with TRBJ2-1, with a weak D call TRBD2 (5 bases). This TCR came from a human donor with COVID-19, enrolled during active disease. The donor label of this sample is uncertain. CDR3 residues: CASSLERLAGNEQFF. In DNA, the CDR3 is TGTGCCAGCAGCTTGGAACGGCTAGCCGGCAATGAGCAGTTCTTC.